This T cell receptor (beta chain) was recorded in a study of memory CD4+ T cells and cytomegalovirus serostatus. TCRdb keeps only in-frame clones here, not all; method: immunoSEQ multiplex PCR. Of roughly 49,000 clones listed, around four fifths are singletons. Notes on the study in general: Of approximately 150 reported CMV TCRbeta sequences, about 67 were found in memory CD4+ repertoires.

The CDR3 totals 10 residues. Germline-derived CDR1 and CDR2 are MNHNS and SASEGT. The ends were cut back, 4 bases at V and 9 bases at J, with 4 bases in the middle. Single viable CD3+CD4+CD8-CD45RO+ cells were sorted as the memory CD4+ T cells. Donors' CMV status reflects serum IgG against pp150, pp28, p38, p52. This clone was seen more than once but under ten times. The antigen is not known. The source material was memory CD4+ T cells from blood. The TCR was taken from an adult in good health and CMV-seronegative. The chain recombines TRBV6-1 with TRBJ1-5; D ambiguous. The CDR3, as DNA: TGTGCCAGCAGTGCGTGGCCCCAGCATTTT. This codes for CASSAWPQHF.